Below, one TCR beta chain is given with its context. This clone was detected only once. The specificity of this receptor is unknown. Qualities for individual bases were not recorded, and no much larger clone is one base off. This sample stems from a study of blood T cell repertoires in COVID-19 (dated by TCRdb to between 2020 and 2021). For the wider study: Samples from collaborators originated in the United States, Italy and Spain and spanned both the acute and convalescent phases of COVID-19. Deeply sampled blood TCRbeta repertoires from subjects exposed to, actively infected with, or recovered from COVID-19 were included in the dataset. The prospective study material was composed of cDNA or gDNA derived from T cells, B-cell-depleted T cells, or PBMCs. Where available, HLA class I and class II types were taken from metadata supplied by the sample provider and were not determined by assay-based typing. The repertoires were released in a freely available public database intended as a resource for research on the immune response to SARS-CoV-2. Nearly every sample came with metadata listing a de-identified subject ID, COVID-19 status, age in years and sex. The samples were drawn from two sources: the first 160 participants of the ongoing ImmuneRACE study, and over 950 subjects contributed by 6 global collaborators. The research as a whole found: How much clinical and demographic metadata was included differed by source and by participant, and the metadata was provided uncurated.

Whole blood was collected in K2EDTA tubes by collaborating institutions according to the institutions' own protocols. Collaborator samples were shipped for TCRbeta analysis as frozen whole blood, isolated PBMCs, or DNA extracted from either sample type. The immunoSEQ Assay, a bias-controlled multiplex PCR, was used to amplify TCRbeta CDR3 regions from genomic DNA. Per the authors' processing: Within the assay, amplification of reference gene primers was used to estimate how many nucleated cells each sample contained. Sequence reads were collapsed and filtered to measure the absolute abundance of every unique TCRbeta CDR3 rearrangement. For each sample, productive Simpson clonality was calculated by taking the square root of Simpson's diversity index across productive rearrangements. Imported from immuneACCESS, the table was reduced by TCRdb to in-frame sequences with V and J called. These copies leave out some clones; in studies compared against another copy, an unresolved V gene accounts for under half, and the cause of the remainder is not known. V and J calls and clone size are given by that table; D and trimming were obtained from the DNA. The sample profile shows 80,000 to 95,000 clones; about 85% of them were found once. The ten largest clones add up to about an eighth of the sample.

The CDR3 covers 14 residues, taking in both the cysteine and the phenylalanine. Only the CDR3 DNA stays, 42 bases, in frame from base 1. The junction shows trimming of 3 bases on V and 0 bases on J, and the gene matches do not reach 3 bases of it. Looking up the germline V gene yields CDR1 SGHRS and CDR2 YFSETQ. The chain is assembled from TRBV5-1 and TRBJ2-7, and TRBD1 matches 7 of the central bases. The receptor's source is a human donor in a cohort sampled during active COVID-19. The source material was peripheral blood. The bases are TGCGCCAGCAGCTGGCACAGGGGCTCCTACGAGCAGTACTTC. Its product reads: CASSWHRGSYEQYF.